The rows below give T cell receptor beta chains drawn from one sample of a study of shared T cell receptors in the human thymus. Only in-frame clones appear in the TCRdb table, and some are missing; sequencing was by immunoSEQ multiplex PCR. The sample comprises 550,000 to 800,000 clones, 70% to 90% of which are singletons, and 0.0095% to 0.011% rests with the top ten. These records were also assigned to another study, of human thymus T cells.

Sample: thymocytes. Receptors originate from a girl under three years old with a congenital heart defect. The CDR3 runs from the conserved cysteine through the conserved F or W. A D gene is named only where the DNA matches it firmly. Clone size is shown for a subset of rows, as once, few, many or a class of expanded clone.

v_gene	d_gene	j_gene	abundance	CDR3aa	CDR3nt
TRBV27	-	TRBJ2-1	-	CASSLLGQQFF	TGTGCCAGCAGTTTATTGGGCCAGCAGTTCTTC
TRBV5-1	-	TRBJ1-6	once	CASSLLYRVPDSPLHF	TGCGCCAGCAGTTTATTATACAGGGTTCCGGATTCACCCCTCCACTTT
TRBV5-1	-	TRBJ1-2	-	CASSYPTNPYGYTF	TGCGCCAGCAGCTATCCCACAAACCCCTATGGCTACACCTTC
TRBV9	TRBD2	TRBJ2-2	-	CASSVGLAGTPGELFF	TGTGCCAGCAGCGTGGGACTAGCGGGTACACCCGGGGAGCTGTTTTTT
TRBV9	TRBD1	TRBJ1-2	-	CASSVTYLSMQGGYGYTF	TGTGCCAGCAGCGTAACCTATCTAAGCATGCAGGGGGGTTATGGCTACACCTTC
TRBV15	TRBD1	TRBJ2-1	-	CATSRGSPPTGARYNEQFF	TGTGCCACCAGCAGAGGCTCCCCCCCCACAGGGGCAAGGTACAATGAGCAGTTCTTC
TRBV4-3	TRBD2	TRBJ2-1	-	CASRRAGNSYNEQFF	TGCGCCAGCAGGAGAGCGGGGAACTCCTACAATGAGCAGTTCTTC
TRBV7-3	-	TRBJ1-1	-	CASSPRGGRGGHNTEAFF	TGTGCCAGCAGCCCCCGAGGGGGTCGAGGGGGACACAACACTGAAGCTTTCTTT
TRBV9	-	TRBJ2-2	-	CASSYGQGIAGELFF	TGTGCCAGCAGCTACGGCCAGGGCATTGCCGGGGAGCTGTTTTTT
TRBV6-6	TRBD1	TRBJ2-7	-	CASSYSWDSSYEQYF	TGTGCCAGCAGTTACTCGTGGGACAGCTCCTACGAGCAGTACTTC
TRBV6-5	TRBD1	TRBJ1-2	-	CASRPLQGERLGYTF	TGTGCCAGCAGGCCCCTACAGGGGGAACGTCTTGGCTACACCTTC
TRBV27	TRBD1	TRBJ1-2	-	CASSTGTGMGYTF	TGTGCCAGCAGTACAGGGACAGGTATGGGCTACACCTTC
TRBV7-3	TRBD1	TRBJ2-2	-	CASRLTGGRAGELFF	TGTGCCAGCAGGTTGACAGGGGGGAGGGCCGGGGAGCTGTTTTTT
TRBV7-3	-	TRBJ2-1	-	CASSLGGRGRYNEQFF	TGTGCCAGCAGCTTAGGAGGGCGGGGGCGATACAATGAGCAGTTCTTC
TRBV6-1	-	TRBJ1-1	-	CASSEYGEAFF	TGTGCCAGCAGTGAATACGGTGAAGCTTTCTTT
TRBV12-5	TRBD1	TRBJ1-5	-	CASGSGQGSNQPQHF	TGTGCTAGTGGTTCGGGACAGGGGAGTAATCAGCCCCAGCATTTT
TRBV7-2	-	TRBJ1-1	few	CASRFREDTEAFF	TGTGCCAGCCGCTTTCGCGAGGACACTGAAGCTTTCTTT
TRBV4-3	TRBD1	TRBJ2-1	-	CASSEGQPLSYNEQFF	TGCGCCAGCAGCGAGGGACAGCCCTTGTCCTACAATGAGCAGTTCTTC
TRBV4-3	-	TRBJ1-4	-	CASSQDGRFSNEKLFF	TGCGCCAGCAGCCAAGATGGGAGGTTTTCTAATGAAAAACTGTTTTTT
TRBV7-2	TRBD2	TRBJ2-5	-	CASSPGGGGTQETQYF	TGTGCCAGCAGCCCGGGTGGGGGGGGGACCCAAGAGACCCAGTACTTC
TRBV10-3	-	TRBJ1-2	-	CAIRNTWTAYYGYTF	TGTGCCATCAGGAACACCTGGACAGCCTACTATGGCTACACCTTC
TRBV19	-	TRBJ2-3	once	CASRSDRTRHRHSTDTQYF	TGTGCCAGTAGGTCCGACAGGACCAGGCACCGTCATAGCACAGATACGCAGTATTTT
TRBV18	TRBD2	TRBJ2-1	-	CASSLAGSSYNEQFF	TGTGCCAGCTCACTAGCGGGGTCGTCCTACAATGAGCAGTTCTTC
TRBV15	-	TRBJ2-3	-	CATSRGRASTDTQYF	TGTGCCACCAGCAGAGGGAGGGCTAGCACAGATACGCAGTATTTT
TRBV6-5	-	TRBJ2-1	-	CASRRGYEQFF	TGTGCCAGCAGGAGGGGGTATGAGCAGTTCTTC
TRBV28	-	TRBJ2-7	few	CASRPDTISYEQYF	TGTGCCAGCAGACCGGACACGATCTCCTACGAGCAGTACTTC
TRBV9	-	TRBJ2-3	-	CASSLPGTSDTDTQYF	TGTGCCAGCAGCCTCCCCGGGACTTCTGACACAGATACGCAGTATTTT
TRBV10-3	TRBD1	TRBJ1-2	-	CAITTDRDAFYGYTF	TGTGCCATCACTACTGACAGGGACGCGTTCTATGGCTACACCTTC
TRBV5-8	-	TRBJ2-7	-	CASSHTEFYEQYF	TGTGCCAGCAGCCATACAGAGTTCTACGAGCAGTACTTC
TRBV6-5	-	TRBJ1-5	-	CASSYSRDTSNQPQHF	TGTGCCAGCAGTTACTCGAGGGACACAAGCAATCAGCCCCAGCATTTT
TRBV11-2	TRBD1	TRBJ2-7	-	CASSGRTGAYEQYF	TGTGCCAGCAGCGGGCGGACAGGGGCCTACGAGCAGTACTTC
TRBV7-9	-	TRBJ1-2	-	CASSLLGPANYGYTF	TGTGCCAGCAGCTTATTGGGGCCAGCGAACTATGGCTACACCTTC
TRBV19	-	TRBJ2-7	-	CASSPTPGQLYEQYF	TGTGCCAGTAGTCCTACCCCCGGACAGCTCTACGAGCAGTACTTC
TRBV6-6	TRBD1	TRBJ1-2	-	CASSYIGQVFYGYTF	TGTGCCAGCAGTTACATAGGACAGGTGTTCTATGGCTACACCTTC
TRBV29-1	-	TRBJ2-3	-	CSVVLWDTQYF	TGCAGCGTTGTTCTATGGGATACGCAGTATTTT
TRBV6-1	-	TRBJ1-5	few	CASSPLRDSNQPQHF	TGTGCCAGCAGTCCCCTCCGGGATAGCAATCAGCCCCAGCATTTT
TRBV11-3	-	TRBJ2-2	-	CASSLDVGGLNTGELFF	TGTGCCAGCAGCTTAGATGTCGGGGGGCTAAACACCGGGGAGCTGTTTTTT
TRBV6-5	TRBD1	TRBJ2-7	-	CASSYVAGTGSHEQYF	TGTGCCAGCAGTTACGTTGCCGGGACAGGGAGTCACGAGCAGTACTTC
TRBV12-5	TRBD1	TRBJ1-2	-	CASGLGQGAAYGYTF	TGTGCTAGTGGTTTGGGCCAGGGGGCGGCCTATGGCTACACCTTC
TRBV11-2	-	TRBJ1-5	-	CASSPRTPNQPQHF	TGTGCCAGCAGCCCTAGGACTCCTAATCAGCCCCAGCATTTT
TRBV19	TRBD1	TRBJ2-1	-	CASSWGQSKREQFF	TGTGCCAGTAGTTGGGGACAGTCCAAGCGGGAGCAGTTCTTC
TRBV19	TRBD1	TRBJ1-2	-	CASSPPGGHYGYTF	TGTGCCAGTTCCCCACCAGGGGGCCACTATGGCTACACCTTC
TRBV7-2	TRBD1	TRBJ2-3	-	CASSLDRGDPDTQYF	TGTGCCAGCAGCTTGGACAGGGGTGACCCAGATACGCAGTATTTT
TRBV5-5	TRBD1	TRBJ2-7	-	CASSFTGAEEQYF	TGTGCCAGCAGCTTCACAGGGGCGGAGGAGCAGTACTTC
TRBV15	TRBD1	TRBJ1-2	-	CATSSGDSDREGGYTF	TGTGCCACCAGCAGTGGAGATTCGGACAGGGAAGGTGGCTACACCTTC
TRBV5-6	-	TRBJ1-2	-	CASSLEGPYGYTF	TGTGCCAGCAGCTTGGAGGGGCCGTATGGCTACACCTTC
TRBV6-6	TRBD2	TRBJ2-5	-	CASSPGVAGTWETQYF	TGTGCCAGCAGCCCCGGGGTAGCGGGGACGTGGGAGACCCAGTACTTC
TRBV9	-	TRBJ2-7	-	CASSAGYKDRQSAYEQYF	TGTGCCAGCAGCGCAGGTTATAAGGATCGACAGTCCGCCTACGAGCAGTACTTC
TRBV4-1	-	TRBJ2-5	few	CASSQDRGGTQETQYF	TGCGCCAGCAGCCAAGATCGGGGCGGGACTCAAGAGACCCAGTACTTC
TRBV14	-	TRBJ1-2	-	CASSPGGANYGYTF	TGTGCCAGCAGCCCCGGTGGAGCTAACTATGGCTACACCTTC
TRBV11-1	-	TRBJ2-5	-	CASSFAGQHAGTQYF	TGTGCCAGCAGCTTCGCGGGACAGCACGCGGGGACCCAGTACTTC
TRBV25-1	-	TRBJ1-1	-	CATQRGGRNAEAFF	TGTGCCACCCAAAGGGGAGGGCGCAACGCTGAAGCTTTCTTT
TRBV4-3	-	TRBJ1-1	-	CASSQEIQAMNTEAFF	TGCGCCAGCAGCCAAGAAATACAGGCCATGAACACTGAAGCTTTCTTT
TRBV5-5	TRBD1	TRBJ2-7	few	CASSLGQGSYEQYF	TGTGCCAGCAGCTTGGGACAGGGGTCCTACGAGCAGTACTTC
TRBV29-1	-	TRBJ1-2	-	CSVLQGGYTF	TGCAGCGTGCTCCAGGGAGGCTACACCTTC